The 30 T cell receptor beta chains in this list originate from one sample, sequenced in a study of cytomegalovirus exposure and HLA in healthy donors. In the PCR, 60 Vbeta and 13 Jbeta primers were used. Sequencing was performed with immunoSEQ multiplex PCR; in TCRdb, only in-frame clones are kept and a portion is missing. The data hold about 76,000 clones, with around three quarters observed a single time. Material: PBMCs. All receptors come from a male donor in good health and CMV-seropositive.

The rearrangement links TRBV10-2 to TRBJ2-7, with D possibly TRBD2 on 5 matching bases. Per the germline V gene, CDR1 is WSHSY and CDR2 is SAAADI. Trimming pared 8 bases from V and 0 bases from J, leaving 11 bases between. The CDR3 runs 13 residues. CDR3 DNA sequence: TGCGCCAGCCGGTTGGGGAGCTCCTACGAGCAGTACTTC. Amino acids: CASRLGSSYEQYF.

The genes are TRBV5-1 and TRBJ1-3; the D gene is possibly TRBD1 (6 bases). From germline, CDR1 is SGHRS and CDR2 YFSETQ. Trimming removed 2 bases at V and 0 bases at J, with 12 bases between. The CDR3 totals 16 residues. The CDR3 sequence: CASSLSTGSSGNTIYF. CDR3 nucleotides: TGCGCCAGCAGCTTATCGACAGGTAGCTCTGGAAACACCATATATTTT.

The CDR3, as DNA: TGTGCCAGCAGCTTACTAGCGGGAGAGCAGAATGAGCAGTTCTTC. Its protein product is CASSLLAGEQNEQFF. The rearrangement joins TRBV5-6 to TRBJ2-1, with 11 bases that match TRBD2. V lost 2 bases to trimming and J lost 7 bases; unmatched junction nucleotides: 5. Germline lookup yields CDR1 SGHDT and CDR2 YYEEEE. The CDR3 has 15 amino acids.

The rearrangement links TRBV10-3 to TRBJ2-3; tentative D call: TRBD2 (6 bases). The V end lost 10 bases, the J end lost 2 bases, and 19 bases lay between the germline ends. This CDR3 has 15 amino acids. The germline CDR1 and CDR2 sequences are ENHRY and SYGVKD. CDR3 sequence reads: CATRKLASDTDTQYF. CDR3 DNA: TGTGCCACTCGAAAACTAGCAAGCGACACAGATACGCAGTATTTT.

The V gene is TRBV6-5, the J gene TRBJ2-7; 11 nucleotides line up with TRBD1. Germline lookup yields CDR1 MNHEY and CDR2 SVGAGI. J gave up 6 bases and V 6 bases, and 10 bases lay outside the gene matches. CDR3 length equals 15 residues. The CDR3 sequence is CASSQKGTGGSEQYF. CDR3 coding DNA: TGTGCCAGCAGCCAAAAGGGGACAGGGGGATCCGAGCAGTACTTC.

V gene TRBV5-6 combines with J gene TRBJ1-2, with a tentative D call TRBD1 (5 bases). From germline, CDR1 is SGHDT and CDR2 YYEEEE. The CDR3 contains 15 residues. V was pared by 3 bases and J by 5 bases, with 17 bases between. The CDR3 DNA sequence: TGTGCCAGCAGCTCACACGGGGGTCCCTTGTATGGCTACACCTTC. Translating gives CASSSHGGPLYGYTF.

The chain carries TRBV7-8 and TRBJ1-5, with 8 bases that match TRBD1. This CDR3 is built from 16 residues. Looked up from germline, CDR1 is SGHVS and CDR2 is FQNEAQ. The V segment lost 2 bases and the J segment 2 bases; nucleotides outside the gene matches: 5. The CDR3 loop reads CASSLRDRRGNQPQHF. The CDR3 DNA is TGTGCCAGCAGCTTAAGGGACAGGAGAGGCAATCAGCCCCAGCATTTT.

This clone was seen more than once but under ten times. V gene TRBV4-1 combines with J gene TRBJ2-3, with TRBD1 as a possible D gene (6 bases). In germline, CDR1 is MGHRA, CDR2 YSYEKL. V gave up 2 bases and J gave up 4 bases, with 13 bases separating them. The CDR3 length is 15 residues. CDR3 sequence (DNA): TGCGCCAGCAGCCAATCGGCAGGGGTTGCAGATACGCAGTATTTT. It is translated as CASSQSAGVADTQYF.

This clone has only one observation. V and J are TRBV7-3 and TRBJ1-1; 7 nucleotides line up with TRBD1. V was pared by 6 bases and J by 8 bases, with 12 bases of the junction left unmatched. Germline-derived CDR1 and CDR2 are SGHTA and FQGTGA. The CDR3 has 14 amino acids. This CDR3 reads CASSADRSISEAFF. CDR3 bases: TGTGCCAGCAGTGCGGACAGGTCGATATCAGAAGCTTTCTTT.

The rearrangement joins TRBV7-2 to TRBJ2-5; TRBD2 agrees at 9 bases. V shed 1 base, J shed 4 bases, and the junction held 1 base outside the gene matches. This CDR3 has 14 amino acids. Germline V gene data show CDR1 as SGHTA and CDR2 as FQGNSA. In nucleotides, the CDR3 is TGTGCCAGCAGCTTAGGCGGGGGGGGAGAGACCCAGTACTTC. Its translation: CASSLGGGGETQYF.

The rearrangement links TRBV27 to TRBJ2-7; 8 bases are a match to TRBD1. This CDR3 is built from 14 residues. Germline-derived CDR1 and CDR2 are MNHEY and SMNVEV (reference sequence). V lost 3 bases and J lost 1; bases outside the gene matches: 2. Here the CDR3 reads CASSFRTGSYEQYF. The CDR3, as DNA: TGTGCCAGCAGTTTCCGGACAGGGTCCTACGAGCAGTACTTC.

The chain uses TRBV15 and TRBJ2-7, with D maybe TRBD2 (6 bases). CDR1 LNHNV and CDR2 YYDKDF come from the germline V gene (reference sequence). The V end lost 3 bases, the J end lost 5 bases, and 17 bases lay between the germline ends. The CDR3 runs 15 residues. This chain's CDR3 is CATSRVPGSKDEQYF. The CDR3 DNA sequence: TGTGCCACCAGCAGGGTACCCGGGAGCAAGGACGAGCAGTACTTC.

This clone came up a few times. CDR3 residues: CASSLRQNDLYEQYF. In DNA, the CDR3 is TGTGCCAGCAGCTTAAGACAGAATGACCTCTACGAGCAGTACTTC. The gene calls are TRBV7-2 and TRBJ2-7; tentatively, D is TRBD1 (5 bases). The CDR3 runs 15 residues. The V gene's germline CDR1 is SGHTA and CDR2 FQGNSA. Trimming cost V 2 bases and J 3 bases, with 14 bases left between them.

The chain couples TRBV7-2 to TRBJ1-4; maybe TRBD1 (5 bases). The length of the CDR3 is 15 residues. Trimming took 1 base from V and 2 from J, leaving 8 bases between them. Germline CDR1 SGHTA, CDR2 FQGNSA. CDR3 sequence reads: CASSLGGHTNEKLFF. In nucleotides, the CDR3 is TGTGCCAGCAGCTTAGGCGGACACACTAATGAAAAACTGTTTTTT.

The chain has TRBV18 and TRBJ1-1, with no clear D. CDR3 length: 13 residues. V dropped 3 bases and J dropped 1 base, with 6 bases sitting between them. Germline V gives CDR1 KGHSH, CDR2 LQKENI. The CDR3 nucleotides read TGTGCCAGCTCACCCCCCGGGAACACTGAAGCTTTCTTT. Translating gives CASSPPGNTEAFF.

The chain is built from TRBV21-1 and TRBJ1-3; TRBD1 is taken as the D call from the table, unchecked against the DNA. TRBV21-1 is annotated as a pseudogene. The CDR3 contains 21 residues. The CDR3 bases are TGTGCCAGCAGCAAAGCGCTAATGGCCAGAGACATCACCTTCTCTGGAAACACCATATATTTT. Amino acids: CASSKALMARDITFSGNTIYF.

The chain has TRBV13 and TRBJ1-5; D gene unclear. CDR1 is PRHDT and CDR2 is FYEKMQ in the germline V gene (reference sequence). V was pared by 4 bases and J by 16 bases, with 11 bases between. The CDR3 totals 10 residues. Here the CDR3 DNA reads TGTGCCAGCAGCTCCGGGTTAGAACATTTT. This encodes CASSSGLEHF.

The chain has TRBV7-2 and TRBJ2-1; 14 bases map to TRBD2. The V gene's germline CDR1 is SGHTA and CDR2 FQGNSA. CDR3 length equals 16 residues. Germline trimming cut 7 bases from V and 4 bases from J; bases unmatched to any gene: 6. The CDR3 nucleotides read TGTGCCAGCACCTCTGGGACTAGCGGGAGATACAATGAGCAGTTCTTC. Translating gives CASTSGTSGRYNEQFF.

V usage is TRBV6-1 and J usage is TRBJ2-3, with 7 bases that match TRBD2. There are 14 residues in the CDR3. Per the germline V gene, CDR1 is MNHNS and CDR2 is SASEGT. The J segment lost 6 bases and the V segment lost 1 base, leaving 4 bases of the junction unmatched. The CDR3, as DNA: TGTGCCAGCAGTGAAGGGTGGGAGGGGGATACGCAGTATTTT. Its translation: CASSEGWEGDTQYF.

V gene TRBV5-1 combines with J gene TRBJ1-1; D might be TRBD1 (5 bases). Trimming took 1 base from V and 1 from J, leaving 11 bases between them. The CDR3 spans 15 residues. In germline, CDR1 is SGHRS, CDR2 YFSETQ. The CDR3 nucleotides are TGCGCCAGCAGCTTGTTGGTGGGGGGGAACACTGAAGCTTTCTTT. Its protein product is CASSLLVGGNTEAFF.

V and J are TRBV7-3 and TRBJ2-1; 7 nucleotides agree with TRBD1. The V gene's germline CDR1 is SGHTA and CDR2 FQGTGA. The CDR3 length is 15 residues. With 5 bases clipped from V and 0 bases from J, the junction kept 4 bases outside the gene matches. The CDR3 coding sequence is TGTGCCAGCAGCGAAGGGACAGCCTCCTACAATGAGCAGTTCTTC. It is translated as CASSEGTASYNEQFF.

The genes are TRBV9 and TRBJ1-5; weak D call: TRBD1 (6 bases). Deletions cut 5 bases from V and 3 bases from J, with 15 bases between. Germline V gene sequence: CDR1 SGDLS, CDR2 YYNGEE. This CDR3 spans 15 amino acids. This CDR3 reads CASSPSGGLNQPQHF. The CDR3 DNA follows: TGTGCCAGCAGTCCTTCGGGGGGGCTCAATCAGCCCCAGCATTTT.

This chain joins TRBV11-1 and TRBJ2-7; a possible D gene is TRBD2 (6 bases). Germline loops: CDR1 SGHAT, CDR2 FQDESV (reference sequence). There are 15 residues in the CDR3. V was trimmed by 0 bases and J by 4 bases, leaving 13 bases between them. This chain's CDR3 is CASSLATASAYEQYF. In DNA form, the CDR3 reads TGTGCCAGCAGCTTAGCGACGGCTAGCGCATACGAGCAGTACTTC. Supplemented by reference TRBV11-1 and TRBJ2-7, the full variable domain reads EAEVAQSPRYKITEKSQAVAFWCDPISGHATLYWYRQILGQGPELLVQFQDESVVDDSQLPKDRFSAERLKGVDSTLKIQPAELGDSAMYLCASSLATASAYEQYFGPGTRLTVT.

V and J are TRBV6-5 and TRBJ2-1; 7 bases line up with TRBD1. In germline, CDR1 is MNHEY, CDR2 SVGAGI. The length of the CDR3 is 13 residues. V lost 7 bases to trimming and J lost 7 bases; unmatched junction nucleotides: 7. CDR3 amino acids: CASIRQGKNEQFF. CDR3 DNA: TGTGCCAGCATCAGACAGGGAAAGAATGAGCAGTTCTTC.

The chain uses TRBV30 and TRBJ1-1, with 7 positions matching TRBD1. From germline, CDR1 is GTSNPN and CDR2 SVGIG (reference sequence). The V and J ends lost 4 bases and 5 bases, in that order; junction bases with no gene match: 13. The CDR3 consists of 15 residues. This CDR3 reads CAWIPRTGWGTEAFF. CDR3 sequence (DNA): TGTGCCTGGATCCCCCGGACAGGTTGGGGGACTGAAGCTTTCTTT. The variable domain in full, with the rest retrieved from reference TRBV30 and TRBJ1-1, is SQTIHQWPATLVQPVGSPLSLECTVEGTSNPNLYWYRQAAGRGLQLLFYSVGIGQISSEVPQNLSASRPQDRQFILSSKKLLLSDSGFYLCAWIPRTGWGTEAFFGQGTRLTVV.

V and J are TRBV29-1 and TRBJ2-5; possible D gene TRBD1, 6 bases. This CDR3 region has 12 residues. Germline V gene sequence: CDR1 SQVTM, CDR2 ANQGSEA. The V end lost 7 bases, the J end lost 0 bases, and 9 bases lay between the germline ends. CDR3 sequence: CSGRDNQETQYF. In DNA, the CDR3 is TGCAGCGGCCGGGACAACCAAGAGACCCAGTACTTC.

The rearrangement uses TRBV2 and TRBJ1-1; D uncertain. The V end lost 3 bases, the J end lost 4 bases, and 12 bases lay between the germline ends. This CDR3 has 14 amino acids. In germline, CDR1 is SNHLY, CDR2 FYNNEI. CDR3 sequence reads: CASSEWISGTEAFF. The CDR3 DNA follows: TGTGCCAGCAGTGAGTGGATCTCAGGCACTGAAGCTTTCTTT.

This chain links TRBV14 with TRBJ2-2, with 9 bases identical to TRBD2. CDR1 SGHDN and CDR2 FVKESK come from the germline V gene. V lost 5 bases and J lost 3; bases outside the gene matches: 4. There are 15 residues in the CDR3. The CDR3 loop is CASSATSGYTGELFF. CDR3 DNA sequence: TGTGCCAGCAGCGCGACTAGCGGATACACCGGGGAGCTGTTTTTT.

The V gene is TRBV27, the J gene TRBJ1-1, with D perhaps TRBD1 (5 bases). Trimming left V 2 bases short and J 0 bases short, with 10 bases between. The length of the CDR3 is 15 residues. Germline CDR1 and CDR2: MNHEY and SMNVEV (reference sequence). The CDR3 region has the DNA TGTGCCAGCAGTTTAGGGGGGTTGGTGAACACTGAAGCTTTCTTT. The encoded protein is CASSLGGLVNTEAFF.

The chain combines TRBV23-1 with TRBJ2-7; possibly TRBD1 for D (5 bases). TRBV23-1 carries the ORF label, with uncertain function. V was trimmed by 0 bases and J by 0 bases, leaving 18 bases between them. This CDR3 contains 18 residues. The chain's CDR3 is CASSQSIKRGIFSYEQYF. CDR3 bases: TGCGCCAGCAGTCAATCGATCAAAAGGGGAATCTTCTCCTACGAGCAGTACTTC.